Below are 24 T cell receptor beta chains sequenced from a single sample in a study of early T cells in non-severe SARS-CoV-2 infection. TCRdb re-analysed the 5' RACE reads in MiXCR, keeping a single row per CDR3 protein. The sample lists about 29,000 distinct CDR3 sequences; roughly 4.4% were seen once. Sequencing was performed on whole blood. The source of these receptors is an adult who was a healthcare worker with PCR-confirmed SARS-CoV-2 infection or an uninfected control (not recorded which).

Judged by abundance, this clonotype is medium-sized. The chain joins TRBV10-3 to TRBJ2-1; TRBD2 matches 12 bases. The CDR3 has 19 amino acids. With 0 bases clipped from V and 0 bases from J, the junction kept 6 bases outside the gene matches. CDR1 and CDR2 (germline): ENHRY, SYGVKD. The CDR3, as DNA: TGTGCCATCAGTGAGTCGGCTAGCGGGAGGGTCAGCTCCTACAATGAGCAGTTCTTC. Translation gives CAISESASGRVSSYNEQFF.

This clonotype was recorded many times. CDR3 in amino acids: CATPSLWIPNNEQFF. The DNA of the CDR3 is TGTGCCACCCCCTCACTCTGGATCCCCAACAATGAGCAGTTCTTC. The genes are TRBV24-1 and TRBJ2-1; D is undetermined. The germline V and J ends were trimmed by 9 bases and 5 bases, with 19 bases remaining between them. The CDR3 loop spans 15 amino acids. Germline loops: CDR1 KGHDR, CDR2 SFDVKD.

This clonotype has at least ten counts. The chain has TRBV20-1 and TRBJ1-1; D might be TRBD1 (5 bases). V lost 3 bases and J 4 bases, leaving 15 bases between the germline ends. CDR1 and CDR2 from the germline V gene are DFQATT and SNEGSKA (reference sequence). The CDR3 spans 14 residues. This CDR3 reads CSASLYGGGTEAFF. Written as DNA, the CDR3 is TGCAGTGCTAGTCTCTACGGCGGGGGCACTGAAGCTTTCTTT.

The rearrangement uses TRBV4-2 and TRBJ2-5; TRBD1 matches at 11 bases. The CDR3 sequence is 15 residues long. J gave up 3 bases and V 5 bases, and 5 bases lay outside the gene matches. In germline, CDR1 is LGHNA, CDR2 YNFKEQ. Here the CDR3 reads CASSKGTGGEETQYF. CDR3 nucleotides: TGTGCCAGCAGCAAAGGGACAGGGGGGGAAGAGACCCAGTACTTC.

The sample holds many counts of this clonotype. The CDR3: CASSLAGGLTDTQYF. CDR3 DNA: TGTGCCAGCAGTTTAGCGGGAGGCCTCACAGATACGCAGTATTTT. The chain employs TRBV12-3 or TRBV12-4 and TRBJ2-3, with D perhaps matching TRBD2 (6 bases). V shed 0 bases and J shed 2 bases, with 9 bases lying between them. This CDR3 contains 15 residues.

In its sample, this clonotype was seen many times. The chain links TRBV27 to TRBJ1-1; D remains ambiguous. The CDR3 consists of 13 residues. Trimming pared 5 bases from V and 2 bases from J, leaving 9 bases between. From germline, CDR1 is MNHEY and CDR2 SMNVEV (reference sequence). CDR3 bases: TGTGCCAGCAGTCATCCTCAAAACACTGAAGCTTTCTTT. Amino acids: CASSHPQNTEAFF.

Only a few counts were recorded for this clonotype. V gene TRBV6-4 combines with J gene TRBJ2-1; D not certain. V was shortened by 2 bases and J by 7 bases, with 9 bases between the two germline ends. Germline V lookup: CDR1 MRHNA, CDR2 SNTAGT. The CDR3 has 13 amino acids. CDR3 loop: CASSDLARNEQFF. CDR3 sequence (DNA): TGTGCCAGCAGTGACCTGGCCAGGAATGAGCAGTTCTTC.

This clonotype was recorded at least ten times. This rearrangement joins TRBV18 to TRBJ1-1; D gene uncertain. This CDR3 spans 15 amino acids. The V gene lost 1 base and the J gene lost 1 base, with 10 bases spanning the gap. The germline V gene encodes CDR1 KGHSH and CDR2 LQKENI. This CDR3 is CASSPRREPNTEAFF. The CDR3 DNA sequence: TGTGCCAGCTCACCACGTCGAGAGCCGAACACTGAAGCTTTCTTT.

This clonotype was seen ten or more times. The chain is built from TRBV20-1 and TRBJ2-5; the match to TRBD1 covers 7 bases. Trimming at V came to 6 bases and at J to 4 bases, leaving 8 bases not matched to a gene. Germline V gene data show CDR1 as DFQATT and CDR2 as SNEGSKA (reference sequence). The CDR3 length is 13 residues. DNA of the CDR3: TGCAGTGCCACTACAGGGGTGCCAGAGACCCAGTACTTC. Translated, it gives CSATTGVPETQYF.

Ten or more counts support this clonotype. This rearrangement joins TRBV5-1 to TRBJ1-1; 11 nucleotides match TRBD1. Germline CDR1 reads SGHRS; CDR2 reads YFSETQ. The CDR3 spans 16 residues. The trim removed 4 bases at V and 5 bases at J, leaving 10 bases unmatched. This chain's CDR3 is CASSINGQGAGTEAFF. The CDR3 DNA reads TGCGCCAGCAGCATAAACGGACAGGGGGCGGGGACTGAAGCTTTCTTT.

This clonotype was detected many times. The chain uses TRBV7-8 and TRBJ2-6; D ambiguous. CDR1 and CDR2 (germline): SGHVS, FQNEAQ. V shed 5 bases and J shed 0 bases, with 11 bases lying between them. This CDR3 has 16 residues. CDR3 in DNA: TGTGCCAGCAGCCGTGTAAGCCCCTCTGGGGCCAACGTCCTGACTTTC. Translating gives CASSRVSPSGANVLTF.

The CDR3 DNA sequence: TGCAGTGCTATTCCTTCGGTAGTCGTCACAGATACGCAGTATTTT. It yields the protein CSAIPSVVVTDTQYF. The chain employs TRBV20-1 and TRBJ2-3; D gene unclear. The germline gives CDR1 DFQATT, CDR2 SNEGSKA (reference sequence). The length of the CDR3 is 15 residues. V gave up 4 bases and J gave up 2 bases, with 16 bases separating them.

The table lists this clonotype with many counts. The rearrangement joins TRBV20-1 to TRBJ2-3; 13 positions agree with TRBD2. The germline gives CDR1 DFQATT, CDR2 SNEGSKA (reference sequence). The CDR3 covers 18 residues. The trim removed 4 bases at V and 3 bases at J, leaving 13 bases unmatched. CDR3 residues: CSAIPPGLAGWFTDTQYF. As DNA, the CDR3 is TGCAGTGCTATTCCACCGGGACTAGCGGGGTGGTTTACAGATACGCAGTATTTT.

This clonotype was recorded many times. The J gene is TRBJ2-1, the V gene TRBV7-6, with unresolved D. Trimming removed 2 bases from V and 9 bases from J, with 5 bases in between. CDR3 size: 11 residues. Germline V CDR1 and CDR2: SGHVS, FNYEAQ. CDR3 DNA: TGTGCCAGCAGCTTATTGGGTGAGCAGTTCTTC. This translates into CASSLLGEQFF.

This clonotype was counted at least ten times. The chain employs TRBV4-2 and TRBJ1-1; possible D gene TRBD1, 6 bases. Trimming took 0 bases from V and 1 from J, leaving 9 bases between them. Germline values: CDR1 LGHNA, CDR2 YNFKEQ. This CDR3 contains 15 residues. CDR3 residues: CASSQEPGANTEAFF. CDR3 DNA: TGTGCCAGCAGCCAAGAACCGGGGGCGAACACTGAAGCTTTCTTT.

The table lists this clonotype with many counts. The chain carries TRBV12-5 and TRBJ2-1; 7 nucleotides match TRBD2. Germline V gene lookup returns CDR1 LGHNT and CDR2 FRNRAP. The CDR3 is 18 residues long. The J segment lost 0 bases and the V segment lost 2 bases, leaving 10 bases of the junction unmatched. The CDR3, as DNA: TGTGCTAGTGGTTTGAATACCGGGAGGACGAGCTCCTACAATGAGCAGTTCTTC. Protein product: CASGLNTGRTSSYNEQFF. The whole variable domain, remainder taken from reference TRBV12-5 and TRBJ2-1, is DARVTQTPRHKVTEMGQEVTMRCQPILGHNTVFWYRQTMMQGLELLAYFRNRAPLDDSGMPKDRFSAEMPDATLATLKIQPSEPRDSAVYFCASGLNTGRTSSYNEQFFGPGTRLTVL.

Concerning this clonotype itself: Possible read error: a much larger clone is one base away. The CDR3 here is CTSSVDGSRNEQFF. CDR3 sequence (DNA): TGTACCAGCAGCGTAGACGGGAGTCGCAATGAGCAGTTCTTC. The rearrangement uses TRBV9 and TRBJ2-1, with D perhaps TRBD2 (6 bases). CDR1 and CDR2 (germline): SGDLS, YYNGEE. CDR3 length: 14 residues.

This clonotype was observed many times. This chain uses TRBV25-1 with TRBJ2-1, with 7 bases that match TRBD2. This CDR3 contains 17 residues. From germline, CDR1 is MGHDK and CDR2 SYGVNS. V gave up 4 bases and J gave up 1 base; unmatched junction bases: 10. CDR3 DNA: TGTGCCAGCAGTGGTACACTAGCGTTAGGATCCTACAATGAGCAGTTCTTC. Translated: CASSGTLALGSYNEQFF.

This clonotype occurred many times. This chain connects TRBV29-1 to TRBJ2-7; possibly TRBD2 for D (5 bases). This CDR3 comprises 13 residues. Trimming shortened V by 2 bases and J by 2 bases, and 10 bases separated the two germline ends. Germline loops: CDR1 SQVTM, CDR2 ANQGSEA. In nucleotides, the CDR3 is TGCAGCGTTGAATTGGCGGGCACCTACGAGCAGTACTTC. Residues: CSVELAGTYEQYF.

This clonotype was found many times. The genes are TRBV6-2 or TRBV6-3 and TRBJ2-1, with D perhaps matching TRBD1 or TRBD2 (5 bases each). This CDR3 comprises 14 residues. Trimming took 5 bases from V and 9 from J, leaving 17 bases between them. The germline gives CDR1 MNHEY, CDR2 SVGEGT. The CDR3 here is CASSSWGRGGEQFF. For the CDR3, the DNA is TGTGCCAGCAGTAGCTGGGGACGAGGAGGTGAGCAGTTCTTC.

This clonotype counts as hyperexpanded. The chain uses TRBV4-3 and TRBJ2-5; 14 nucleotides match TRBD2. In germline, CDR1 is LGHNA, CDR2 YSLEER. The CDR3 has 15 amino acids. The V gene end was trimmed by 3 bases and the J gene end by 4 bases; junction bases not matched to a gene: 1. For the CDR3, the DNA is TGCGCCAGCAGCCAGACTAGCGGGAGGGGAGAGACCCAGTACTTC. Translating gives CASSQTSGRGETQYF.

There are many counts of this clonotype. This chain connects TRBV10-3 to TRBJ1-6; perhaps TRBD1 as D (5 bases). This CDR3 has 14 amino acids. From germline, CDR1 is ENHRY and CDR2 SYGVKD. V lost 6 bases to trimming and J lost 2 bases, with 8 bases between them. The CDR3 is CAISGAPYNSPLHF. The CDR3 nucleotides are TGTGCCATCAGCGGGGCTCCCTATAATTCACCCCTCCACTTT.

V usage is TRBV7-9 and J usage is TRBJ2-1; 8 bases agree with TRBD2. This CDR3 is 19 amino acids long. After removal of 5 bases from V and 1 base from J, the junction contained 16 bases not matched to a gene. Per the germline V gene, CDR1 is SEHNR and CDR2 is FQNEAQ (reference sequence). CDR3: CASSRVGTTGLGSYNEQFF. The CDR3, as DNA: TGTGCCAGCAGCCGGGTTGGAACGACGGGACTAGGATCCTACAATGAGCAGTTCTTC.

This clonotype was found many times. The chain carries TRBV13 and TRBJ1-3; D remains ambiguous. Deletions cut 5 bases from V and 0 bases from J, with 8 bases between. Germline CDR1 is PRHDT and CDR2 is FYEKMQ (reference sequence). This CDR3 comprises 14 residues. The CDR3 sequence is CASSKRDSGNTIYF. The CDR3 region has the DNA TGTGCCAGCAGCAAGCGGGACTCTGGAAACACCATATATTTT.